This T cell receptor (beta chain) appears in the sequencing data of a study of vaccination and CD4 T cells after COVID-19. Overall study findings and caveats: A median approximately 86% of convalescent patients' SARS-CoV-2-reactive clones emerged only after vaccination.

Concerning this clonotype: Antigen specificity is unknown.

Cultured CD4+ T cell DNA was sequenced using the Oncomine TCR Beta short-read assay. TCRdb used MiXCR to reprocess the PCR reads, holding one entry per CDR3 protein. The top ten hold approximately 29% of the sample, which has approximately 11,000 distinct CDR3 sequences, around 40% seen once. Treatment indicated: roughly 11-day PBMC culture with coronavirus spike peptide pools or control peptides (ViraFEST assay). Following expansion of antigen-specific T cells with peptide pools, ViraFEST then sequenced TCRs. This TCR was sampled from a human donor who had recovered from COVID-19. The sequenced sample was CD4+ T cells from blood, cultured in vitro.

CDR3 nucleotides: TGTGCCAGCAGACCTACGATCCAAGAGACCCAGTACTTC. As protein: CASRPTIQETQYF. V gene TRBV12-3 or TRBV12-4 combines with J gene TRBJ2-5; D is unclear. V was trimmed by 6 bases and J by 1 base, leaving 9 bases between them. The CDR3 runs 13 residues.